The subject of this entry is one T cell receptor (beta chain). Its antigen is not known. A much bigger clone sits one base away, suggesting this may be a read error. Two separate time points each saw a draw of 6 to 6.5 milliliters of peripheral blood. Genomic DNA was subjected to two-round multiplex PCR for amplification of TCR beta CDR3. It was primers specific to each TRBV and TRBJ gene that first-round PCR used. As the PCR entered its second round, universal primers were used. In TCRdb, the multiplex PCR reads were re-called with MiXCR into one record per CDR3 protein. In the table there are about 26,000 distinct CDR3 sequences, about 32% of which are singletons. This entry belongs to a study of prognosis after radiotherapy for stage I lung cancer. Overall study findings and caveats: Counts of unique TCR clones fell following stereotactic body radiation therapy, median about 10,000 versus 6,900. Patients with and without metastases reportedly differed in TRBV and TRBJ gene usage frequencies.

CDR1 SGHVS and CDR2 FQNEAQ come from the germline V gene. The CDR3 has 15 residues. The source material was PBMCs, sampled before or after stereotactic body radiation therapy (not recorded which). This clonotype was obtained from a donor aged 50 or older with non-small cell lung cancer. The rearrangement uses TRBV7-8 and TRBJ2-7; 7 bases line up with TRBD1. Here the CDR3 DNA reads TGTGCCAGCGGCTTAGTAGGGGGCAGAACCTACGAGCAGTACTTC. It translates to CASGLVGGRTYEQYF.